The 20 T cell receptor beta chains listed next were all sequenced from one sample in a study of naive and memory T cell subsets. Treatment described: skin biopsy from PPD injection site in Mantoux-positive individual. The library had UMIs added by 3' ligation of an oligonucleotide to TCR cDNA. Amplification of ligated cDNA took four PCR rounds with SP2 and nested alpha and beta constant primers. One entry per CDR3 protein results from TCRdb running MiXCR on the UMI-ligation and nested PCR reads. Here the sample spans 11,000 to 15,000 distinct CDR3 sequences, around 5.2% being singletons. This specimen was skin, taken from a tuberculin skin test site. These receptors all stem from an adult in good health.

This clonotype was counted ten times or more. The CDR3 region is CASSAKVNTEAFF. CDR3 DNA: TGTGCCAGCAGCGCCAAGGTGAACACTGAAGCTTTCTTT. The rearrangement uses TRBV7-9 and TRBJ1-1; D is undetermined. CDR1 and CDR2 from the germline V gene are SEHNR and FQNEAQ (reference sequence). This CDR3 spans 13 amino acids. Trimming left V 5 bases short and J 0 bases short, with 7 bases between. Based on the CDR3 plus reference TRBV7-9 and TRBJ1-1, the full variable domain is DTGVSQNPRHKITKRGQNVTFRCDPISEHNRLYWYRQTLGQGPEFLTYFQNEAQLEKSRLLSDRFSAERPKGSFSTLEIQRTEQGDSAMYLCASSAKVNTEAFFGQGTRLTVV.

This clonotype was seen repeatedly, ten times or more. J is TRBJ2-6 and V is TRBV6-1; unclear D gene. The CDR3 loop spans 15 amino acids. Germline CDR1 and CDR2: MNHNS and SASEGT. V was trimmed by 6 bases and J by 1 base, leaving 10 bases between them. The CDR3 sequence is CASRAVSSGANVLTF. CDR3 DNA: TGTGCCAGCAGAGCAGTTAGTTCTGGGGCCAACGTCCTGACTTTC.

This clonotype was counted at least ten times. This chain joins TRBV7-2 and TRBJ2-7; a possible D gene is TRBD1 (5 bases). Germline V gene data show CDR1 as SGHTA and CDR2 as FQGNSA. The CDR3 sequence is 13 residues long. Trimming took 3 bases from V and 3 from J, leaving 9 bases between them. The DNA of the CDR3 is TGTGCCAGCAGCTTGAACAGGTTCTACGAGCAGTACTTC. Its protein is CASSLNRFYEQYF.

About this clonotype itself: The final CDR3 position lacks the conserved phenylalanine or tryptophan, pointing to a likely read error. V is TRBV7-2 and J is TRBJ1-2, with D hard to call. V lost 3 bases and J 6 bases, leaving 20 bases between the germline ends. This CDR3 spans 16 amino acids. CDR1 is SGHTA, CDR2 FQGNSA, per germline. The CDR3 DNA reads as TGTGCCAGCAGCTTTTATAATACGGGTGGAAAGGATGGCTACACCTCC. It codes for CASSFYNTGGKDGYTS.

This clonotype has ten or more counts. V and J are TRBV9 and TRBJ2-7, with 7 bases that match TRBD1. The germline CDR1 and CDR2 sequences are SGDLS and YYNGEE. Trimming took 4 bases from V and 3 from J; bases not matched to a gene: 10. This CDR3 contains 15 residues. CDR3 region: CASSPGQLSLYEQYF. In nucleotides, the CDR3 is TGTGCCAGCAGCCCGGGACAGTTGTCCCTCTACGAGCAGTACTTC.

Relative to its sample, this clonotype is medium-sized. The genes are TRBV29-1 and TRBJ1-2, with 10 bases aligning to TRBD1. V lost 6 bases and J lost 2; bases outside the gene matches: 3. CDR1 and CDR2 (germline): SQVTM, ANQGSEA. This CDR3 is 13 amino acids long. The CDR3 loop reads CSVRTGGNYGYTF. CDR3 nucleotides: TGCAGCGTACGGACAGGGGGGAACTATGGCTACACCTTC.

This clonotype rates as medium-sized (0.01 to 0.1%). The J gene is TRBJ2-2, the V gene TRBV20-1, with 7 positions matching TRBD2. Germline trimming cut 6 bases from V and 5 bases from J; bases unmatched to any gene: 12. CDR3 length equals 15 residues. Germline V gives CDR1 DFQATT, CDR2 SNEGSKA (reference sequence). CDR3 nucleotides: TGCAGTGCCGCCGCGGCGGGGCGGGGGACCGGGGAGCTGTTTTTT. As protein: CSAAAAGRGTGELFF.

This clonotype was recorded many times. The chain employs TRBV7-2 and TRBJ2-1, with 15 bases identical to TRBD2. Germline CDR1 is SGHTA and CDR2 is FQGNSA. Germline trimming cut 5 bases from V and 9 bases from J; bases unmatched to any gene: 8. The CDR3 has 16 residues. CDR3 in DNA: TGTGCCAGCAGCCTCGTAGGGACTAGCGGGGGGACTGAGCAGTTCTTC. Encoded protein: CASSLVGTSGGTEQFF.

Within the sample, this clonotype is medium-sized (0.01 to 0.1%). V gene TRBV30 combines with J gene TRBJ1-6, with 8 bases that match TRBD1. This CDR3 has 12 amino acids. The V gene's germline CDR1 is GTSNPN and CDR2 SVGIG (reference sequence). The V segment lost 7 bases and the J segment 10 bases; nucleotides outside the gene matches: 6. The CDR3 spells CALDRGASPLHF. In nucleotides, the CDR3 is TGTGCCTTAGACAGGGGTGCGTCACCCCTCCACTTT.

This chain uses TRBV10-3 with TRBJ1-1, with D possibly being TRBD1 (5 bases). V was pared by 6 bases and J by 3 bases, with 17 bases between. Germline CDR1 ENHRY, CDR2 SYGVKD. This CDR3 is built from 15 residues. The CDR3 DNA is TGTGCCATCAGCGACCGAAAGGGGATGCACACTGAAGCTTTCTTT. Its translation is CAISDRKGMHTEAFF.

This clonotype was counted ten times or more. The chain is built from TRBV24-1 and TRBJ2-1; 8 bases agree with TRBD1. The CDR3 extends over 15 amino acids. With 9 bases clipped from V and 8 bases from J, the junction kept 14 bases outside the gene matches. Germline CDR1 is KGHDR and CDR2 is SFDVKD. The CDR3 DNA is TGTGCCACCGGGCGAGGACAGGGTAATATTGATGAGCAGTTCTTC. Encoded protein: CATGRGQGNIDEQFF.

The rearrangement joins TRBV19 to TRBJ1-6; D perhaps matches TRBD1 (6 bases). V was cut by 5 bases and J by 8 bases, with 13 bases left in between. Germline assignment: CDR1 LNHDA and CDR2 SQIVND (reference sequence). This CDR3 spans 14 amino acids. Here the CDR3 DNA reads TGTGCCAGTAGTCCGGACAGCGTTTATTCACCCCTCCACTTT. It codes for CASSPDSVYSPLHF.

A few counts support this clonotype. The V call is TRBV5-5, the J call TRBJ2-5, with D possibly being TRBD1 (6 bases). The CDR3 consists of 15 residues. V gave up 0 bases and J gave up 4 bases, with 13 bases separating them. The germline V gene has CDR1 SGHKS and CDR2 YYEKEE (reference sequence). The CDR3 loop is CASSLGAGVRETQYF. CDR3 coding DNA: TGTGCCAGCAGCTTGGGGGCAGGGGTCCGAGAGACCCAGTACTTC.

This clonotype rates as medium-sized. The chain carries TRBV6-6 and TRBJ2-3; maybe TRBD1 (6 bases). V was trimmed by 5 bases and J by 3 bases, leaving 15 bases between them. Germline-derived CDR1 and CDR2 are MNHNY and SVGAGI (reference sequence). The CDR3 extends over 15 amino acids. The chain's CDR3 is CASSPTGFRTDTQYF. Written as DNA, the CDR3 is TGTGCCAGCAGTCCAACAGGGTTTAGGACAGATACGCAGTATTTT.

This clonotype appeared many times. J is TRBJ1-1 and V is TRBV7-9; 7 bases agree with TRBD1. The CDR3 is 16 amino acids. The germline CDR1 and CDR2 sequences are SEHNR and FQNEAQ (reference sequence). The V and J ends lost 5 bases and 0 bases, in that order; junction bases with no gene match: 9. As DNA, the CDR3 is TGTGCCAGCAGCCCCCGGGACAGCAGCATGAACACTGAAGCTTTCTTT. Its translation: CASSPRDSSMNTEAFF.

Ten or more counts support this clonotype. V and J are TRBV2 and TRBJ2-3; 10 bases agree with TRBD1. The CDR3 spans 15 residues. V shed 6 bases, J shed 0 bases, and the junction held 3 bases outside the gene matches. CDR1 SNHLY and CDR2 FYNNEI come from the germline V gene. CDR3 sequence reads: CASRGQGTSTDTQYF. CDR3 sequence (DNA): TGTGCCAGCAGGGGACAGGGGACTAGCACAGATACGCAGTATTTT.

By share, this clonotype ranks as medium-sized. The CDR3 loop reads CASSLERGPSYEQYF. CDR3 coding DNA: TGCGCCAGCAGCCTTGAGCGGGGGCCATCCTACGAGCAGTACTTC. The chain has TRBV4-3 and TRBJ2-7; 8 nucleotides align to TRBD2. The CDR3 sequence is 15 residues long. Germline V gives CDR1 LGHNA, CDR2 YSLEER. With 4 bases clipped from V and 1 base from J, the junction kept 6 bases outside the gene matches.

The DNA of the CDR3 is TGTGCCAGCCTCCTGACAGGGAGGGACACTGAAGCTTTCTTT. Translated: CASLLTGRDTEAFF. The rearrangement uses TRBV28 and TRBJ1-1; 7 nucleotides line up with TRBD1. The CDR3 length is 14 residues. The V and J ends lost 8 bases and 3 bases, in that order; junction bases with no gene match: 9. Germline values: CDR1 MDHEN, CDR2 SYDVKM. Full variable domain (missing parts from reference TRBV28 and TRBJ1-1): DVKVTQSSRYLVKRTGEKVFLECVQDMDHENMFWYRQDPGLGLRLIYFSYDVKMKEKGDIPEGYSVSREKKERFSLILESASTNQTSMYLCASLLTGRDTEAFFGQGTRLTVV.

This clonotype was recorded at least ten times. The chain couples TRBV30 to TRBJ1-5; no definite D call. Deletions cut 0 bases from V and 5 bases from J, with 8 bases between. The CDR3 extends over 13 amino acids. Germline CDR1 and CDR2: GTSNPN and SVGIG (reference sequence). CDR3 residues: CAWSVALYQPQHF. Written as DNA, the CDR3 is TGTGCCTGGAGTGTAGCGCTTTATCAGCCCCAGCATTTT.

This clonotype was detected only a few times. The chain carries TRBV25-1 and TRBJ2-5, with D perhaps matching TRBD2 (6 bases). V dropped 1 base and J dropped 5 bases, with 14 bases sitting between them. The CDR3 has 15 residues. CDR1 and CDR2 (germline): MGHDK, SYGVNS. The CDR3 DNA follows: TGTGCCAGCAGTGAATTGGGAGGTGCGGGGGAGACCCAGTACTTC. Protein sequence: CASSELGGAGETQYF.